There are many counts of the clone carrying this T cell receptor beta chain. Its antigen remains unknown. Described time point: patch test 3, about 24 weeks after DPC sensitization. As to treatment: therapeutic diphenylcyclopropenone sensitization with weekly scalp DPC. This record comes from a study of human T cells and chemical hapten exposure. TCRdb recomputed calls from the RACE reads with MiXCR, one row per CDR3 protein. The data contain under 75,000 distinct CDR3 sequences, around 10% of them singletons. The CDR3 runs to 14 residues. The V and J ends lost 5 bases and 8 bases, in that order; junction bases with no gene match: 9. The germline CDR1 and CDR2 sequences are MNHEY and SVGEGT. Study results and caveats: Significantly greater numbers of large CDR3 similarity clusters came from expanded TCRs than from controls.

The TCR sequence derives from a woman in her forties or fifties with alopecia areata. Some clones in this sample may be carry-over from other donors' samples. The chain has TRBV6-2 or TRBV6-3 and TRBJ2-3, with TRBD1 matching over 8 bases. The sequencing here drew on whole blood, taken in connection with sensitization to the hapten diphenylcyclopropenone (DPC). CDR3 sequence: CASSPPDRGGTQYF. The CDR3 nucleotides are TGTGCCAGCAGTCCCCCAGACAGGGGAGGTACGCAGTATTTT.